Listed below are T cell receptor beta chains from one sample, sequenced in a study of blood T cell repertoires in COVID-19. Assay: immunoSEQ multiplex PCR; the TCRdb copy retains only in-frame clones and omits some. The table has some 220,000 clones, 80% seen once; the top ten hold around 13%. Sequencing input: peripheral blood. These receptors were taken from a human donor in a cohort sampled during active COVID-19. Each CDR3 is given with its conserved first and last residue. A D gene is named only where the DNA matches it firmly. Clone size is not always given. Where it is, it says once, few, many or a class for expanded clones.

D gene: TRBD2
V gene: TRBV19
CDR3 length: 16
clone size: .
J gene: TRBJ2-2
CDR3 DNA: TGTGCCAGTAGTTGGGACTACCAAACGAACACCGGGGAGCTGTTTTTT
CDR3 protein: CASSWDYQTNTGELFF

D gene: .
V gene: TRBV7-9
CDR3 length: 14
clone size: .
J gene: TRBJ1-3
CDR3 DNA: TGTGCCAGCAGCTTATCTAGCTCTGGAAACACCATATATTTT
CDR3 protein: CASSLSSSGNTIYF

D gene: TRBD1
V gene: TRBV9
CDR3 length: 14
clone size: few
J gene: TRBJ1-1
CDR3 DNA: TGTGCCAGCGGTCGGGACAGCTTGAACACTGAAGCTTTCTTT
CDR3 protein: CASGRDSLNTEAFF

D gene: TRBD1
V gene: TRBV4-1
CDR3 length: 15
clone size: .
J gene: TRBJ1-1
CDR3 DNA: TGCGCCAGCAGCCAGGGGACAGGGTGGGACACTGAAGCTTTCTTT
CDR3 protein: CASSQGTGWDTEAFF

D gene: TRBD1
V gene: TRBV15
CDR3 length: 15
clone size: .
J gene: TRBJ1-1
CDR3 DNA: TGTGCCACCAGCAGGCGACAGGGGGCCCTCTATGAAGCTTTCTTT
CDR3 protein: CATSRRQGALYEAFF

D gene: .
V gene: TRBV6-5
CDR3 length: 13
clone size: .
J gene: TRBJ1-1
CDR3 DNA: TGTGCCAGCAGTTACGGGAAGGGAGGTGAAGCTTTCTTT
CDR3 protein: CASSYGKGGEAFF

D gene: .
V gene: TRBV29-1
CDR3 length: 13
clone size: .
J gene: TRBJ2-7
CDR3 DNA: TGCAGCGTTGAAGTTGTCGCATTCGAGGGGCAGTACTTC
CDR3 protein: CSVEVVAFEGQYF

D gene: .
V gene: TRBV11-2
CDR3 length: 12
clone size: .
J gene: TRBJ2-7
CDR3 DNA: TGTGCCAGCAGTGACAGAGCCTACGAGCAGTACTTC
CDR3 protein: CASSDRAYEQYF

D gene: TRBD2
V gene: TRBV5-4
CDR3 length: 16
clone size: .
J gene: TRBJ2-1
CDR3 DNA: TGTGCCAGCAGCCCCGATAGCGGGGCACGCTACAATGAGCAGTTCTTC
CDR3 protein: CASSPDSGARYNEQFF

D gene: TRBD1
V gene: TRBV6-1
CDR3 length: 15
clone size: .
J gene: TRBJ1-6
CDR3 DNA: TGTGCCAGCAGTGAAGTTGGACAGGGCAATTCACCCCTCCACTTT
CDR3 protein: CASSEVGQGNSPLHF

D gene: TRBD2
V gene: TRBV25-1
CDR3 length: 16
clone size: .
J gene: TRBJ2-1
CDR3 DNA: TGTGCCAGCAGTGGGCTAGCGGTCCGCTCCTACAATGAGCAGTTCTTC
CDR3 protein: CASSGLAVRSYNEQFF

D gene: .
V gene: TRBV4-2
CDR3 length: 14
clone size: .
J gene: TRBJ1-4
CDR3 DNA: TGTGCCAGCAGCCAAGGGAACTCAGCGGAAAAACTGTTTTTT
CDR3 protein: CASSQGNSAEKLFF

D gene: TRBD1
V gene: TRBV5-1
CDR3 length: 15
clone size: few
J gene: TRBJ1-4
CDR3 DNA: TGCGCCAGCAGCTTTAGAGGGACAGGGGACGAAAAACTGTTTTTT
CDR3 protein: CASSFRGTGDEKLFF

D gene: .
V gene: TRBV27
CDR3 length: 13
clone size: .
J gene: TRBJ2-7
CDR3 DNA: TGTGCCAGCAGTCCGGGGACATACTACGAGCAGTACTTC
CDR3 protein: CASSPGTYYEQYF

D gene: TRBD1
V gene: TRBV24-1
CDR3 length: 13
clone size: .
J gene: TRBJ1-1
CDR3 DNA: TGTGCCACCAGTGTAATTGGGACAGGTGGGGCTTTCTTT
CDR3 protein: CATSVIGTGGAFF

D gene: .
V gene: TRBV9
CDR3 length: 15
clone size: few
J gene: TRBJ2-5
CDR3 DNA: TGTGCCAGCAGCGTAGAGGCGGACACCCAAGAGACCCAGTACTTC
CDR3 protein: CASSVEADTQETQYF

D gene: .
V gene: TRBV3-1/TRBV3-2
CDR3 length: 13
clone size: .
J gene: TRBJ2-7
CDR3 DNA: TGTGCCAGCAGCCACAGGTCCCTCTACGAGCAGTACTTC
CDR3 protein: CASSHRSLYEQYF

D gene: .
V gene: TRBV19
CDR3 length: 15
clone size: few
J gene: TRBJ2-3
CDR3 DNA: TGTGCCAGTAGCGGACCCCCGGGGAGCACAGATACGCAGTATTTT
CDR3 protein: CASSGPPGSTDTQYF

D gene: .
V gene: TRBV7-2
CDR3 length: 14
clone size: .
J gene: TRBJ2-1
CDR3 DNA: TGTGCCAGCAGCTTGAACCAACGGGGCAATGAGCAGTTCTTC
CDR3 protein: CASSLNQRGNEQFF

D gene: TRBD2
V gene: TRBV5-1
CDR3 length: 16
clone size: .
J gene: TRBJ2-7
CDR3 DNA: TGCGCCAGCAAGACTAGCGAATCTCTATCGTCCTACGAGCAGTACTTC
CDR3 protein: CASKTSESLSSYEQYF

D gene: .
V gene: TRBV10-3
CDR3 length: 15
clone size: once
J gene: TRBJ2-2
CDR3 DNA: TGTGCCATCTCTGGGGAGGGGGGAAAAACCGGGGAGCTGTTTTTT
CDR3 protein: CAISGEGGKTGELFF

D gene: .
V gene: TRBV6-6
CDR3 length: 16
clone size: .
J gene: TRBJ1-2
CDR3 DNA: TGTGCCAGCAGTCGAAGGCCCAGGGAGGTGGGCTATGGCTACACCTTC
CDR3 protein: CASSRRPREVGYGYTF

D gene: .
V gene: TRBV7-2
CDR3 length: 15
clone size: .
J gene: TRBJ1-1
CDR3 DNA: TGTGCCAGCAGCCTAGTCCGGACAAAGCGCACTGAAGCTTTCTTT
CDR3 protein: CASSLVRTKRTEAFF

D gene: TRBD1
V gene: TRBV18
CDR3 length: 18
clone size: .
J gene: TRBJ2-4
CDR3 DNA: TGTGCCAGCTCACCACCTTTCTCCGGGACAGGGGCCAAAAACATTCAGTACTTC
CDR3 protein: CASSPPFSGTGAKNIQYF

D gene: TRBD2
V gene: TRBV28
CDR3 length: 19
clone size: once
J gene: TRBJ2-1
CDR3 DNA: TGTGCCAGCAGCCACCGAGGGGTCCTAGCGGGTGGGGTGCCTAATGAGCAGTTCTTC
CDR3 protein: CASSHRGVLAGGVPNEQFF

D gene: .
V gene: TRBV19
CDR3 length: 13
clone size: .
J gene: TRBJ2-3
CDR3 DNA: TGTGCCAGTAGTATCGAAACAACAGATACGCAGTATTTT
CDR3 protein: CASSIETTDTQYF

D gene: .
V gene: TRBV21-1
CDR3 length: 15
clone size: .
J gene: TRBJ1-2
CDR3 DNA: TGTGCCAGCAGCAGCAACAGGGGGCAGGACTATGGCTACACCTTC
CDR3 protein: CASSSNRGQDYGYTF

D gene: .
V gene: TRBV5-4
CDR3 length: 14
clone size: .
J gene: TRBJ2-7
CDR3 DNA: TGTGCCAGCAGCTTGGCCGGGGTGGGGTACGAGCAGTACTTC
CDR3 protein: CASSLAGVGYEQYF

D gene: .
V gene: TRBV6-5
CDR3 length: 14
clone size: .
J gene: TRBJ2-7
CDR3 DNA: TGTGCCAGCACCAACCCACTACGGGCCTACGAGCAGTACTTC
CDR3 protein: CASTNPLRAYEQYF

D gene: .
V gene: TRBV4-2
CDR3 length: 17
clone size: .
J gene: TRBJ2-7
CDR3 DNA: TGTGCCAGCAGCCAGGATCCCCCCTGGACTACCTCCTACGAGCAGTACTTC
CDR3 protein: CASSQDPPWTTSYEQYF

D gene: .
V gene: TRBV5-1
CDR3 length: 13
clone size: .
J gene: TRBJ1-1
CDR3 DNA: TGCGCCAGCAGCTCCCAACAGAACACTGAAGCTTTCTTT
CDR3 protein: CASSSQQNTEAFF

D gene: .
V gene: TRBV6-5
CDR3 length: 12
clone size: .
J gene: TRBJ2-7
CDR3 DNA: TGTGCCAGCAGTTACTCCCGGTACGAGCAGTACTTC
CDR3 protein: CASSYSRYEQYF